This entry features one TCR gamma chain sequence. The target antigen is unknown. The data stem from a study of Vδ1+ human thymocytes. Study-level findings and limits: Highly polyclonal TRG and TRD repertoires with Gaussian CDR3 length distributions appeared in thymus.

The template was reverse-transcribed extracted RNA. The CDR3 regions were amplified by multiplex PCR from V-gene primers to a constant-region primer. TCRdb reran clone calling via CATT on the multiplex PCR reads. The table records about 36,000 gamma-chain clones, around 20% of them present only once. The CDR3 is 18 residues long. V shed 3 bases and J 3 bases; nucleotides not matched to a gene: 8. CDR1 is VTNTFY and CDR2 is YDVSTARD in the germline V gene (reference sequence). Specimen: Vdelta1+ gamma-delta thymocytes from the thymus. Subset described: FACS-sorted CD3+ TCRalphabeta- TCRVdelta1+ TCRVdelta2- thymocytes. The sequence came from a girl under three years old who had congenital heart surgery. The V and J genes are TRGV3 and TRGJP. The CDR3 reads CATWDGPPQELGKKIKVF. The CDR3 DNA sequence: TGTGCCACCTGGGACGGGCCCCCGCAAGAGTTGGGCAAAAAAATCAAGGTATTT.